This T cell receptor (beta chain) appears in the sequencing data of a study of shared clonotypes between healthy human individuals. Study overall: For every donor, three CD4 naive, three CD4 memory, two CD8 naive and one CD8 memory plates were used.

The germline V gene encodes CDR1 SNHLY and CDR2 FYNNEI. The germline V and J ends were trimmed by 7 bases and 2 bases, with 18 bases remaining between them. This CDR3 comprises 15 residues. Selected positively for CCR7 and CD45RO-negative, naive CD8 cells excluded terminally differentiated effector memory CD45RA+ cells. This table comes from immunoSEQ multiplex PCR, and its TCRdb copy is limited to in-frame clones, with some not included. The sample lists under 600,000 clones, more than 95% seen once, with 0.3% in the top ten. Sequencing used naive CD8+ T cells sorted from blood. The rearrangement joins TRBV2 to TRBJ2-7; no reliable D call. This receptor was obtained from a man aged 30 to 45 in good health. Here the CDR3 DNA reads TGTGCCAGCATATCGACTGCCCAGGTAGCCTACGAGCAGTACTTC. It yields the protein CASISTAQVAYEQYF.